This T cell receptor (beta chain) was retrieved from a study of shared clonotypes between healthy human individuals. Across the whole study: The study drew on two women and three men aged 18 to 49 as donors. Findings of the study overall: Naive subsets, compared against memory subsets, generally had larger estimated richness values.

Note on this clone: The antigen is undetermined.

The naive CD8 fraction comprised CD45RO-negative cells positively selected for CCR7 and excluded terminally differentiated effector memory CD45RA+ cells. Some clones are missing from TCRdb's copy, which holds only in-frame ones; the method was immunoSEQ multiplex PCR. The data hold approximately 2,000,000 clones, with around 93% observed a single time. Germline loops: CDR1 MDHEN, CDR2 SYDVKM. V lost 6 bases and J 9 bases, leaving 21 bases between the germline ends. The CDR3 loop spans 15 amino acids. The sequencing sample was made of naive CD8+ T cells from PBMCs. The sequence came from a man between 18 and 35 years old in good health. Some clones in this sample may be carry-over from other donors' samples. The chain carries TRBV28 and TRBJ2-4, with D perhaps TRBD2 (5 bases). CDR3 nucleotides: TGTGCCAGCAGCCCCGTAGTGGGCCTGGAGGTCATTCAGTACTTC. It is translated as CASSPVVGLEVIQYF.